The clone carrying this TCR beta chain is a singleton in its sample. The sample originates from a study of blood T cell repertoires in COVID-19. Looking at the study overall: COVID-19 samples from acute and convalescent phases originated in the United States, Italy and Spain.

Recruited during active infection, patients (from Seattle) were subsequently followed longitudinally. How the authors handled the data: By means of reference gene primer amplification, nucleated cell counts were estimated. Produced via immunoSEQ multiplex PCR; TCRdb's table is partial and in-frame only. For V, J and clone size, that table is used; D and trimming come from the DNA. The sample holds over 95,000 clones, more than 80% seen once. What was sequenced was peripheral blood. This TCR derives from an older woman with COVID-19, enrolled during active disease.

The DNA for the CDR3 is TGTGCCAGCTCACCATTGGGGGGGACGACAGATACGCAGTATTTT. Protein sequence: CASSPLGGTTDTQYF. The V gene is TRBV18, the J gene TRBJ2-3, with TRBD2 matching 7 bases. Germline CDR1 KGHSH, CDR2 LQKENI. V lost 2 bases, J lost 3 bases, and 5 bases stayed unmatched. The CDR3 extends over 15 amino acids.